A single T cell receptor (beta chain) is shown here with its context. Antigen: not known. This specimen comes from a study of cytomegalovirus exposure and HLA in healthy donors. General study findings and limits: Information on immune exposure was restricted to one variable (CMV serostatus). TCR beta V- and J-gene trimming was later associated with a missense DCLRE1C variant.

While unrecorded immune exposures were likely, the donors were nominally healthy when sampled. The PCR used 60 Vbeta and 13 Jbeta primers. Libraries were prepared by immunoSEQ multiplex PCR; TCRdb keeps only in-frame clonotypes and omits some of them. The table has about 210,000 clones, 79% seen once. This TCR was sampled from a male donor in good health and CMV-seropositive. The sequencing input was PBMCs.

This CDR3 is CAISEGSPDTQYF. In nucleotides, the CDR3 is TGTGCCATCAGTGAGGGGAGCCCAGATACGCAGTATTTT. The chain links TRBV10-3 to TRBJ2-3, with D perhaps TRBD2 (5 bases). The V gene lost 2 bases and the J gene lost 4 bases, with 7 bases spanning the gap. CDR1 is ENHRY, CDR2 SYGVKD, per germline. This CDR3 spans 13 amino acids.